This is a list of T cell receptor beta chains from one sample in a study of cytomegalovirus exposure and HLA in healthy donors. This table comes from immunoSEQ multiplex PCR, and its TCRdb copy is limited to in-frame clones, with some not included. This repertoire shows about 180,000 clones, roughly 80% found once; its top ten account for more than 2%. Sequencing used PBMCs. Every receptor here comes from a man in his 60s in good health and CMV-seronegative. CDR3s include the opening cysteine and the closing phenylalanine or tryptophan. The D gene is left open where the match is weak. The size field is filled for only some rows; it gives once, few, many or a size class.

TRBV7-3	NA	TRBD1	TRBJ2-1	CASSYRQGRDEQFF	TGTGCCAGCAGCTACCGACAGGGCAGGGATGAGCAGTTCTTC
TRBV25-1	NA	NA	TRBJ2-7	CASSEYGPYEQYF	TGTGCCAGCAGTGAATATGGGCCCTACGAGCAGTACTTC
TRBV29-1	NA	TRBD1	TRBJ2-7	CSVEAQGQPYEQYF	TGCAGCGTTGAAGCCCAGGGACAGCCCTACGAGCAGTACTTC
TRBV6-6	NA	NA	TRBJ1-2	CASSYGGADYGYTF	TGTGCCAGCAGTTACGGCGGGGCGGACTATGGCTACACCTTC
TRBV5-1	NA	NA	TRBJ2-7	CASSPTGTPDEQYF	TGCGCCAGCAGCCCAACCGGGACTCCGGATGAGCAGTACTTC
TRBV19	NA	NA	TRBJ1-1	CASSIGAAGQNTEAFF	TGTGCCAGTAGTATTGGTGCGGCAGGACAAAACACTGAAGCTTTCTTT
TRBV7-3	NA	TRBD2	TRBJ2-2	CASSLTIGGATGELFF	TGTGCCAGCAGCTTAACAATCGGGGGGGCCACCGGGGAGCTGTTTTTT
TRBV6-1	NA	TRBD2	TRBJ2-6	CASSELGLAGANVLTF	TGTGCCAGCAGTGAACTTGGACTAGCTGGGGCCAACGTCCTGACTTTC
TRBV9	NA	TRBD2	TRBJ2-3	CASSVSLAGGHTQYF	TGTGCCAGCAGCGTAAGTCTAGCGGGGGGCCATACGCAGTATTTT
TRBV27	NA	NA	TRBJ2-7	CASSLSSVRSPYEQYF	TGTGCCAGCAGTTTAAGTTCAGTACGGAGCCCCTACGAGCAGTACTTC
TRBV9	NA	NA	TRBJ2-1	CASSGNGGTVNNEQFF	TGTGCCAGCAGCGGTAACGGTGGGACTGTCAACAATGAGCAGTTCTTC
TRBV29-1	NA	NA	TRBJ2-5	CSPWTDQETQYF	TGCAGCCCTTGGACAGACCAAGAGACCCAGTACTTC
TRBV18	once	TRBD1	TRBJ1-3	CASSLGQGKSGNTIYF	TGTGCCAGCTCACTAGGACAGGGGAAGTCTGGAAACACCATATATTTT
TRBV7-2	NA	NA	TRBJ2-3	CASTPSTDTQYF	TGTGCCAGCACTCCGTCGACAGATACGCAGTATTTT
TRBV27	NA	NA	TRBJ1-6	CASSFGGITYNSPLHF	TGTGCCAGCAGTTTCGGGGGGATAACCTATAATTCACCCCTCCACTTT
TRBV6-1	NA	NA	TRBJ1-5	CASRGNGGRPQNF	TGTGCCAGCAGAGGAAATGGGGGGAGACCCCAGAATTTT
TRBV6-5	few	TRBD1	TRBJ1-2	CASGPTGRGYTF	TGTGCCAGCGGTCCGACAGGGCGTGGCTACACCTTC
TRBV4-1	NA	TRBD2	TRBJ2-1	CASSQDQGGTSGHNEQFF	TGCGCCAGCAGCCAAGATCAGGGAGGGACTAGCGGCCACAATGAGCAGTTCTTC